This record concerns one T cell receptor beta chain sequence. The antigen is undetermined. This sample stems from a study of shared clonotypes between healthy human individuals. Study conclusions and caveats: Larger estimated richness was generally seen in naive subsets than in memory subsets.

TCRdb keeps only in-frame clones here, not all; method: immunoSEQ multiplex PCR. The profile shows about 120,000 clones, under 70% of them singletons. CD8 memory merged CD45RO+ with CCR7-negative CD45RA+ TemRA cells. CDR1 and CDR2 (germline): MDHEN, SYDVKM. The CDR3 covers 12 residues. The V end was cut by 6 bases, the J end by 8 bases, with 13 bases between. The receptor was derived from a woman aged 25 to 39 in good health. Source material: memory CD8+ T cells sorted from blood. Stated subset: CD45RO+ cells pooled with CCR7-negative TemRA cells. The chain carries TRBV28 and TRBJ1-2; TRBD1 might be the D (6 bases). CDR3 loop: CASRVQGGGYTF. The DNA of the CDR3 is TGTGCCAGCAGGGTACAGGGTGGAGGCTACACCTTC.